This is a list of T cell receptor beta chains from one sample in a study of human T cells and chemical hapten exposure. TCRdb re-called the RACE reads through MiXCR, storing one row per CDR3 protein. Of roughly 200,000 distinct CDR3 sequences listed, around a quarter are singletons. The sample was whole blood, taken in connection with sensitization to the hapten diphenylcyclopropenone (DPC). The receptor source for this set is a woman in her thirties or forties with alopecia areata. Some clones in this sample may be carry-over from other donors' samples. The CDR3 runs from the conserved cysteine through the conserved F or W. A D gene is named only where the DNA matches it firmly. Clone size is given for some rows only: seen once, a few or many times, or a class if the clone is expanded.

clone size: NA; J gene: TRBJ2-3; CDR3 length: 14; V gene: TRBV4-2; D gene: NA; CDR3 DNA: TGTGCCAGCAGCCAAAGGGGGGCGGTGGATACGCAGTATTTT; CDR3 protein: CASSQRGAVDTQYF
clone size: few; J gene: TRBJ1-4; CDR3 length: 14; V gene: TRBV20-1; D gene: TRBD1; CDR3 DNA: TGCAGTGCTAGAGATGACAGGGGTGACGAAAAACTGTTTTTT; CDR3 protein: CSARDDRGDEKLFF
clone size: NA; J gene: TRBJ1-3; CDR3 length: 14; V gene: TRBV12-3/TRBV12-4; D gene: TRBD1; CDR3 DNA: TGTGCCAGCAGTTTCCGGGACAGTGGAAACACCATATATTTT; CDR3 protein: CASSFRDSGNTIYF
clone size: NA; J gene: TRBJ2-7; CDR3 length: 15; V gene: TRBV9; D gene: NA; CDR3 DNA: TGTGCCAGCAGCGTAGGCCACAGTACACACTACGAGCAGTACTTC; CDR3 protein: CASSVGHSTHYEQYF
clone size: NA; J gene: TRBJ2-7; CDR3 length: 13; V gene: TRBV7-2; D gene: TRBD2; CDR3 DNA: TGTGCCAGCAGCTTAGTGGGGGGGGAGGAGCAGTACTTC; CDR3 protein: CASSLVGGEEQYF
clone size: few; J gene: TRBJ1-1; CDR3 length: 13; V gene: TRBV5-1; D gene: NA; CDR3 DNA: TGCGCCAGCAGCCCTAGGGGACCGACAGAAGCTTTCTTT; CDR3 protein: CASSPRGPTEAFF
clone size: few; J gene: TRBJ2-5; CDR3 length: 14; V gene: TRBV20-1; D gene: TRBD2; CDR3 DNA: TGCAGTGCCGGACTAGCGGGAGCTTCGGAGACCCAGTACTTC; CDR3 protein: CSAGLAGASETQYF
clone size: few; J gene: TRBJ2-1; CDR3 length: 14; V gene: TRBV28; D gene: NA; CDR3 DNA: TGTGCCAGCAGTTTAAGGTTTGGGTACAATGAGCAGTTCTTC; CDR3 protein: CASSLRFGYNEQFF
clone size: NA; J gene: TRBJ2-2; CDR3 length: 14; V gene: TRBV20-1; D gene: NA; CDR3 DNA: TGCAGTGCGAGCGGACATACTTTCGCCGGGGAGCTGTTTTTT; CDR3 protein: CSASGHTFAGELFF
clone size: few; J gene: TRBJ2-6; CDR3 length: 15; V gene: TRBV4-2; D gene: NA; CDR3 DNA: TGTGCCAGCAGCCAAGAGGACTCTGGGGCCAACGTCCTGACTTTC; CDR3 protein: CASSQEDSGANVLTF